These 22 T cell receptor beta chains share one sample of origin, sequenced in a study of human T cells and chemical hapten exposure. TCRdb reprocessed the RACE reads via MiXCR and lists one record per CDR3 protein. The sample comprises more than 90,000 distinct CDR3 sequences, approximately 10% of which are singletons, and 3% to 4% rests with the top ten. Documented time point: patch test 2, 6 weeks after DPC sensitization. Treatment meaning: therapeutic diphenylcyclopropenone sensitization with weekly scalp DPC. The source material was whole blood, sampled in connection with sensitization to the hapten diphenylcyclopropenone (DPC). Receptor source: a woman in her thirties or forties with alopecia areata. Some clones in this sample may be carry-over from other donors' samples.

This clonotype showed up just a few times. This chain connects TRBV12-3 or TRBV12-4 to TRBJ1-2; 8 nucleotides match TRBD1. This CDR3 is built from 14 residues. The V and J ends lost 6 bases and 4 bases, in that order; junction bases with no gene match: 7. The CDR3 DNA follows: TGTGCCAGCAGCCCTACAGGGGGATCCTATGGCTACACCTTC. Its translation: CASSPTGGSYGYTF.

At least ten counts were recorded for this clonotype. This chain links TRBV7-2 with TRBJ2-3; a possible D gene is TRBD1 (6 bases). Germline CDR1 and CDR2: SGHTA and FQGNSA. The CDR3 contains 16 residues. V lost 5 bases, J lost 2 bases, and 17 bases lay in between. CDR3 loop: CASSLRMTGLTDTQYF. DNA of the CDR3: TGTGCCAGCAGCCTTCGAATGACAGGCCTCACAGATACGCAGTATTTT.

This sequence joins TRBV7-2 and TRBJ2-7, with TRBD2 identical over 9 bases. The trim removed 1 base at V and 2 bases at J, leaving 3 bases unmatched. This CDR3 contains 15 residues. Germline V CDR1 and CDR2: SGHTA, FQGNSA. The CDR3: CASSLGAGGPYEQYF. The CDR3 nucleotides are TGTGCCAGCAGCTTAGGGGCGGGAGGGCCCTACGAGCAGTACTTC.

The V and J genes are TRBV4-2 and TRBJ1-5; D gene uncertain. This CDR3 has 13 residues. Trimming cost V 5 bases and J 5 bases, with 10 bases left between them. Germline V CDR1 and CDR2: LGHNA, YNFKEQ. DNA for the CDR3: TGTGCCAGCAGCGGCGACTTAGATCAGCCCCAGCATTTT. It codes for CASSGDLDQPQHF.

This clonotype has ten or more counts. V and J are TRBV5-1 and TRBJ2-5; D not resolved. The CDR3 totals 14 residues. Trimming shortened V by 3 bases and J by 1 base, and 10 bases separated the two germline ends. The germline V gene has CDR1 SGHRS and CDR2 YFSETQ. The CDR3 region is CASSSTGGQETQYF. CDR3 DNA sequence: TGCGCCAGCAGCTCGACGGGCGGCCAAGAGACCCAGTACTTC.

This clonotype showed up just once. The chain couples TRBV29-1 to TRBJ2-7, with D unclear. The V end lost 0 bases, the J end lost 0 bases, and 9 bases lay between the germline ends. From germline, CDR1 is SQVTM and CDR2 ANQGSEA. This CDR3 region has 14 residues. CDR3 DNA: TGCAGCGTTGAAGATTCTCGGAACTCCTACGAGCAGTACTTC. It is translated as CSVEDSRNSYEQYF.

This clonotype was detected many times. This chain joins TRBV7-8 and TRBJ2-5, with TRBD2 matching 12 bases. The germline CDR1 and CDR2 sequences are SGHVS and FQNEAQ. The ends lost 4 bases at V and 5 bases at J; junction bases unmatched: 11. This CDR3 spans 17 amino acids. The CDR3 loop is CASSSPGTSGPRETQYF. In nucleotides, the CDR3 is TGTGCCAGCAGCTCGCCCGGGACTAGCGGGCCCCGGGAGACCCAGTACTTC.

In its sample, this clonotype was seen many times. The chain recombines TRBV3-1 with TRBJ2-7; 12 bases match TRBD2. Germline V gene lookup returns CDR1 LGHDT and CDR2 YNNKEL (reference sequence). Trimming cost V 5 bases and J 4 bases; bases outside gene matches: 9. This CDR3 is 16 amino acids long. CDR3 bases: TGTGCCAGCAGCTCCTGGACTAGCGGGAACTCTTACGAGCAGTACTTC. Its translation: CASSSWTSGNSYEQYF.

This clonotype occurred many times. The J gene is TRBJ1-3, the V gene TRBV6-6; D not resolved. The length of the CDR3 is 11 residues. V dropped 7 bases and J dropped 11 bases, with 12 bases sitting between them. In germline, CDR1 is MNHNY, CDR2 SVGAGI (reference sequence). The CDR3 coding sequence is TGTGCCAGCACTTCCGCGGTCTCCATATATTTT. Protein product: CASTSAVSIYF.

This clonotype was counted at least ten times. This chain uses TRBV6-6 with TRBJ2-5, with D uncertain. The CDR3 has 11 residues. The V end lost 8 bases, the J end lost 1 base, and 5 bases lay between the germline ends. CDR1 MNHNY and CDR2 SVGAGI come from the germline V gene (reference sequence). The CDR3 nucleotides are TGTGCCAGCCGTATCCAAGAGACCCAGTACTTC. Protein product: CASRIQETQYF.

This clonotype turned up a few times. In DNA form, the CDR3 reads TGCAGTGCCACCCAGAGTCCGACAGTGAAGCCTGGGGCCAACGTCCTGACTTTC. Amino acid sequence: CSATQSPTVKPGANVLTF. This chain uses TRBV20-1 with TRBJ2-6; tentative D call: TRBD1 (5 bases). Germline V gives CDR1 DFQATT, CDR2 SNEGSKA (reference sequence). This CDR3 region has 18 residues. The V end lost 6 bases, the J end lost 2 bases, and 23 bases lay between the germline ends.

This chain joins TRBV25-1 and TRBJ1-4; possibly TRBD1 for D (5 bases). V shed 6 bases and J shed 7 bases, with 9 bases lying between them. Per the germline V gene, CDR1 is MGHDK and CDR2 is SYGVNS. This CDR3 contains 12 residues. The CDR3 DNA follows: TGTGCCAGCAGCAGGGAGAGTGAAAAACTGTTTTTT. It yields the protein CASSRESEKLFF. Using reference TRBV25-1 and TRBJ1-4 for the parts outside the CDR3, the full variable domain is EADIYQTPRYLVIGTGKKITLECSQTMGHDKMYWYQQDPGMELHLIHYSYGVNSTEKGDLSSESTVSRIRTEHFPLTLESARPSHTSQYLCASSRESEKLFFGSGTQLSVL.

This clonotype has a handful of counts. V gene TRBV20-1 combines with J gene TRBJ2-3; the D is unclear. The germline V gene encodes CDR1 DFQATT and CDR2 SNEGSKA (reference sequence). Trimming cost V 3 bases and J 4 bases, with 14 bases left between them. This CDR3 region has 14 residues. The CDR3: CSARLLGFPDTQYF. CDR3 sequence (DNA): TGCAGTGCTAGGCTTTTGGGGTTCCCAGATACGCAGTATTTT.

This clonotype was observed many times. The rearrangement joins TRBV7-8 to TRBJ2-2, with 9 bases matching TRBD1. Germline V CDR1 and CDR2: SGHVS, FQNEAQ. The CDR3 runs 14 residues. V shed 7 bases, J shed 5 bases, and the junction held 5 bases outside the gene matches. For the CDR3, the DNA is TGTGCCAGCATGCGACAGGGGGGGACCGGGGAGCTGTTTTTT. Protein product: CASMRQGGTGELFF.

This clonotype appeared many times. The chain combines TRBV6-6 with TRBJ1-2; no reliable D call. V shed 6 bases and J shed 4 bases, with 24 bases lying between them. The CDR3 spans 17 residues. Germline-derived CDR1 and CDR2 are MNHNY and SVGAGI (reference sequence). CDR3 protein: CASSRTPRTSPGYGYTF. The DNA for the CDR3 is TGTGCCAGCAGCCGCACTCCTAGGACCTCGCCGGGCTATGGCTACACCTTC.

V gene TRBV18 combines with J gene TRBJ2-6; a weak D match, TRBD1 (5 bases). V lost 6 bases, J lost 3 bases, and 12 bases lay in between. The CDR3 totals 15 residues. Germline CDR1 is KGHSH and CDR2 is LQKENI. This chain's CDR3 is CASSYDSFGANVLTF. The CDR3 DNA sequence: TGTGCCAGCTCGTATGACAGTTTTGGGGCCAACGTCCTGACTTTC. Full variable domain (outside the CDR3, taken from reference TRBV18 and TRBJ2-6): NAGVMQNPRHLVRRRGQEARLRCSPMKGHSHVYWYRQLPEEGLKFMVYLQKENIIDESGMPKERFSAEFPKEGPSILRIQQVVRGDSAAYFCASSYDSFGANVLTFGAGSRLTVL.

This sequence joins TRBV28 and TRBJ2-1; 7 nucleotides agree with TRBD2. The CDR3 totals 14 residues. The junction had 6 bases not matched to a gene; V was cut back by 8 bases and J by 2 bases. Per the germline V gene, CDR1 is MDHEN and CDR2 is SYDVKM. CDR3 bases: TGTGCCAGCGGACCGAGCGGGGCCTACAATGAGCAGTTCTTC. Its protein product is CASGPSGAYNEQFF.

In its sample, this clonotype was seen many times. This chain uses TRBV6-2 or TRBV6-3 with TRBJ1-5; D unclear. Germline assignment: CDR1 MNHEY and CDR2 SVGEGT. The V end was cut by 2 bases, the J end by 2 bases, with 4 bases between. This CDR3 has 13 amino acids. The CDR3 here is CASSYVGNQPQHF. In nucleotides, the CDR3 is TGTGCCAGCAGTTACGTGGGCAATCAGCCCCAGCATTTT.

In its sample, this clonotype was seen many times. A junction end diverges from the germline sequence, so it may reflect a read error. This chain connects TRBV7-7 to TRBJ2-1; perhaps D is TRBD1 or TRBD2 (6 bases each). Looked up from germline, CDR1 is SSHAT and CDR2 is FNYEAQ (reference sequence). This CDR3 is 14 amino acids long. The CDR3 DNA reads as TGTGCTAGCAGCCCAGGGGCGGGGAACAATGAGCAGTTCTTC. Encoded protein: CASSPGAGNNEQFF.

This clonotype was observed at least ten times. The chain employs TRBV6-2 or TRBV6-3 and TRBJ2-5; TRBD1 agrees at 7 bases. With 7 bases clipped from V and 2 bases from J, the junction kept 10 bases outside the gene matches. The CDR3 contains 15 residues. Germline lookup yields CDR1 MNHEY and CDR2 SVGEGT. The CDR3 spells CASTTTGDRQETQYF. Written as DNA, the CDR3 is TGTGCCAGCACTACTACAGGGGATCGACAAGAGACCCAGTACTTC.

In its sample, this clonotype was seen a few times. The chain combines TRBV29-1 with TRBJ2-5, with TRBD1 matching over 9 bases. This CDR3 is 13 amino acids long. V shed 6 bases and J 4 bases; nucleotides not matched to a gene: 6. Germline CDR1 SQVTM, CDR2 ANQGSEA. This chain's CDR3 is CSVGQGLRETQYF. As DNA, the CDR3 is TGCAGCGTGGGACAGGGTTTGAGAGAGACCCAGTACTTC.

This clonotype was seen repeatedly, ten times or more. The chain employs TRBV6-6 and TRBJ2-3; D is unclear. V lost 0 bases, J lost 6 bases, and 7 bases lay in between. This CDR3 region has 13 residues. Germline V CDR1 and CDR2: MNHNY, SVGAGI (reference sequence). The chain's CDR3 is CASSYSWGDTQYF. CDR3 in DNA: TGTGCCAGCAGTTACTCATGGGGTGATACGCAGTATTTT.